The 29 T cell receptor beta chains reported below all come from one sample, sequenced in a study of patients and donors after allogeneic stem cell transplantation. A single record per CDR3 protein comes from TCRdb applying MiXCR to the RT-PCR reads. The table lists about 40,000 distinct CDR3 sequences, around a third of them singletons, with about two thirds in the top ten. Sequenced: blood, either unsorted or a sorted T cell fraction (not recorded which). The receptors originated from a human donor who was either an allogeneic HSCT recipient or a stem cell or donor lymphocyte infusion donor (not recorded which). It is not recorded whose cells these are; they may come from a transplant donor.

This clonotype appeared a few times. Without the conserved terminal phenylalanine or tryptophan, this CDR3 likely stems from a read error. CDR3 sequence reads: CASSLPSGAYQETQYL. The CDR3, as DNA: TGTGCCAGCAGTTTACCTAGCGGAGCGTACCAAGAGACCCAGTACTTG. V gene TRBV28 combines with J gene TRBJ2-5; 7 bases fit TRBD2. Germline-derived CDR1 and CDR2 are MDHEN and SYDVKM. This CDR3 spans 16 amino acids. Trimming removed 2 bases from V and 0 bases from J; junction bases left unmatched: 6.

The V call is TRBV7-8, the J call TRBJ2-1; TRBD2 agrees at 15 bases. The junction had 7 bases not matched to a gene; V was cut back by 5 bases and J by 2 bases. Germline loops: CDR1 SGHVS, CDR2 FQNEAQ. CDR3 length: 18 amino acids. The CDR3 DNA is TGTGCCAGCAGCCTTGGGACTAGCGGGAGGTATCCCTACAATGAGCAGTTCTTC. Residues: CASSLGTSGRYPYNEQFF.

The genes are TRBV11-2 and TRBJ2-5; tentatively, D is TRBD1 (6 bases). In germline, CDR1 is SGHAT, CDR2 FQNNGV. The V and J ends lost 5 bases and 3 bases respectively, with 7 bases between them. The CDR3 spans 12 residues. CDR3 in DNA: TGTGCCAGCAGCCACAGGGAAGAGACCCAGTACTTC. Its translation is CASSHREETQYF. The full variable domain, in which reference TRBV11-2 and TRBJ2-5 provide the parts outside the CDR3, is EAGVAQSPRYKIIEKRQSVAFWCNPISGHATLYWYQQILGQGPKLLIQFQNNGVVDDSQLPKDRFSAERLKGVDSTLKIQPAKLEDSAVYLCASSHREETQYFGPGTRLLVL.

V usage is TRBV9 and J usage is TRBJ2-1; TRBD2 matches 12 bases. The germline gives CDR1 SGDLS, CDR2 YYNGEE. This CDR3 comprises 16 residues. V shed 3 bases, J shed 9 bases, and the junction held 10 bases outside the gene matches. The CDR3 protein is CASSALAGGPGVEQFF. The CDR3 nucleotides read TGTGCCAGCAGCGCCCTAGCGGGAGGGCCCGGAGTTGAGCAGTTCTTC. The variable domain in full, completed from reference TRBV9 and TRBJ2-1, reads DSGVTQTPKHLITATGQRVTLRCSPRSGDLSVYWYQQSLDQGLQFLIQYYNGEERAKGNILERFSAQQFPDLHSELNLSSLELGDSALYFCASSALAGGPGVEQFFGPGTRLTVL.

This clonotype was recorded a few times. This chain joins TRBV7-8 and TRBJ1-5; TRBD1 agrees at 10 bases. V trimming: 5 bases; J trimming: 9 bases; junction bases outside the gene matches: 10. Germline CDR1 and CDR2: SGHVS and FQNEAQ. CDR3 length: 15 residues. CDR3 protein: CASSLLGTGVGPQHF. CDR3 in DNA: TGTGCCAGCAGCCTCCTAGGGACAGGGGTTGGGCCCCAGCATTTT.

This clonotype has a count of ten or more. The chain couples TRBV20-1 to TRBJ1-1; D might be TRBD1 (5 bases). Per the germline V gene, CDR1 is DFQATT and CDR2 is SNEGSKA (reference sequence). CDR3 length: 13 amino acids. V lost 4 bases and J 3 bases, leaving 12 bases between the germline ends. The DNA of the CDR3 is TGCAGTGCTATCCCCAGGGTGTACACTGAAGCTTTCTTT. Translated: CSAIPRVYTEAFF.

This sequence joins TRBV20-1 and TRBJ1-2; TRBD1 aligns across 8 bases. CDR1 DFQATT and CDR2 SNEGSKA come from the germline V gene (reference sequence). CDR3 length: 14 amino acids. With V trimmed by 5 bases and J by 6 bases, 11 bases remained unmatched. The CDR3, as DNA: TGCAGTGCTGCCGGACAGGGACAGCGGGATGGCTACACCTTC. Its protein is CSAAGQGQRDGYTF.

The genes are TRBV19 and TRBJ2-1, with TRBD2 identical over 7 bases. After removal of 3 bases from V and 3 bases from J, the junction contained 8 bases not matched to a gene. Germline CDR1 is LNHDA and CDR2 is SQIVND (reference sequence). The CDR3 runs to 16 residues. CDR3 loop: CASSMLRTRIYNEQFF. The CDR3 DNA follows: TGTGCCAGTAGTATGTTAAGGACTAGGATCTACAATGAGCAGTTCTTC.

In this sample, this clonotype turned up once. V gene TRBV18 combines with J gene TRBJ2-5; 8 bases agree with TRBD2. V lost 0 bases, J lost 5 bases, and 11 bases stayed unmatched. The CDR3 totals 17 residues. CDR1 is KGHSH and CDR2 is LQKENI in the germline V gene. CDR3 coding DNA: TGTGCCAGCTCACCACCGGAAACCGGGACTAGGGGGGAGACCCAGTACTTC. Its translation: CASSPPETGTRGETQYF.

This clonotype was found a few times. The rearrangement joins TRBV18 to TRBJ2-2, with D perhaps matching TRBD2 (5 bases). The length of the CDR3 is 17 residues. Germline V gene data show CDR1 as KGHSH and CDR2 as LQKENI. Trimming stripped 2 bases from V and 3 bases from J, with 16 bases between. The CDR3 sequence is CASSPTTTGFHTGELFF. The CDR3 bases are TGTGCCAGCTCACCAACGACTACCGGGTTTCACACCGGGGAGCTGTTTTTT.

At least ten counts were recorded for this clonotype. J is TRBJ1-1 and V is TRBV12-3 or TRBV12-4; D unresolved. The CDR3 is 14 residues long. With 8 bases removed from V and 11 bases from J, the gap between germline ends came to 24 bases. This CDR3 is CASSLTYAPGWAFF. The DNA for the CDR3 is TGTGCCAGCTCCCTGACATATGCGCCGGGTTGGGCTTTCTTT.

CDR3 protein: CASSYSMGNQPQHF. CDR3 coding DNA: TGTGCCAGCAGTTACTCGATGGGGAATCAGCCCCAGCATTTT. J is TRBJ1-5 and V is TRBV6-6; D is undetermined. The CDR3 spans 14 residues. The germline V and J ends were trimmed by 0 bases and 4 bases, with 7 bases remaining between them. In germline, CDR1 is MNHNY, CDR2 SVGAGI (reference sequence).

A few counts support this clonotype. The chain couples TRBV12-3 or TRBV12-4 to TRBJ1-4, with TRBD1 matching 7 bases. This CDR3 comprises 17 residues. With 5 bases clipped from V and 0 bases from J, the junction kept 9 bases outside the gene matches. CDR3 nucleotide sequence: TGTGCCAGCAGTACCGCCGGGACAGCAGCAACTAATGAAAAACTGTTTTTT. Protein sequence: CASSTAGTAATNEKLFF.

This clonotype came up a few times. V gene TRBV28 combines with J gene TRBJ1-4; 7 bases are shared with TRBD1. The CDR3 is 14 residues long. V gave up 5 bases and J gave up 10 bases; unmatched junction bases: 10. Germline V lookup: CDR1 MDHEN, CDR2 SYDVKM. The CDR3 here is CASSLGTVSAKLFF. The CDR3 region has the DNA TGTGCCAGCAGTCTCGGGACAGTCTCCGCAAAACTGTTTTTT. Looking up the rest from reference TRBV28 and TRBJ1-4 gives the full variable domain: DVKVTQSSRYLVKRTGEKVFLECVQDMDHENMFWYRQDPGLGLRLIYFSYDVKMKEKGDIPEGYSVSREKKERFSLILESASTNQTSMYLCASSLGTVSAKLFFGSGTQLSVL.

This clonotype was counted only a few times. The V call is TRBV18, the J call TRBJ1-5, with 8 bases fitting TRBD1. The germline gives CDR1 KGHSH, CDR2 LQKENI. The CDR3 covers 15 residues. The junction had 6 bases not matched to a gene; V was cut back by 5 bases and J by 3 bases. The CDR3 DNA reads TGTGCCAGCTCATCCCAGGGGGCCTTCAATCAGCCCCAGCATTTT. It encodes CASSSQGAFNQPQHF.

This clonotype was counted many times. This CDR3 reads CSATGGSSGNTIYF. DNA for the CDR3: TGCAGTGCTACAGGGGGCTCGTCTGGAAACACCATATATTTT. The chain couples TRBV20-1 to TRBJ1-3, with 8 bases identical to TRBD1. In germline, CDR1 is DFQATT, CDR2 SNEGSKA (reference sequence). CDR3 length equals 14 residues. V was pared by 4 bases and J by 1 base, with 3 bases of the junction left unmatched.

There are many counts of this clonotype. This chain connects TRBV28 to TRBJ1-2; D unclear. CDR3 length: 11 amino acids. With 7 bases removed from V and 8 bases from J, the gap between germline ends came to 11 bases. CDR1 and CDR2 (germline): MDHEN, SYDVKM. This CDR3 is CASNPGIGYTF. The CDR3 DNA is TGTGCCAGCAACCCCGGGATAGGCTACACCTTC.

In nucleotides, the CDR3 is TGTGCCAGCAGAATACAGGGTCTTGCCTACGAGCAGTACTTC. Amino acids: CASRIQGLAYEQYF. The chain uses TRBV5-6 and TRBJ2-7, with D perhaps matching TRBD1 (6 bases). Germline CDR1 is SGHDT and CDR2 is YYEEEE. This CDR3 contains 14 residues. V dropped 5 bases and J dropped 2 bases, with 14 bases sitting between them.

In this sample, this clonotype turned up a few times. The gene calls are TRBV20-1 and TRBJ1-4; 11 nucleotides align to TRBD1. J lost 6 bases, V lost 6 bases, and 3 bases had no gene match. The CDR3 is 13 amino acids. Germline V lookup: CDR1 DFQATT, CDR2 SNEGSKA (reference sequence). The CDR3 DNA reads TGCAGTGCCGGACAGGGGGCGGATGAAAAACTGTTTTTT. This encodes CSAGQGADEKLFF.

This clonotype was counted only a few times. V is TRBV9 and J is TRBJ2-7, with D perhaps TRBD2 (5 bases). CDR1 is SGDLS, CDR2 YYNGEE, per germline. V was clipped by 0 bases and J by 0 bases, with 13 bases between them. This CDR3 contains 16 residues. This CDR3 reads CASSVGPAVLSYEQYF. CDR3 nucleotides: TGTGCCAGCAGCGTAGGGCCAGCGGTTCTCTCCTACGAGCAGTACTTC.

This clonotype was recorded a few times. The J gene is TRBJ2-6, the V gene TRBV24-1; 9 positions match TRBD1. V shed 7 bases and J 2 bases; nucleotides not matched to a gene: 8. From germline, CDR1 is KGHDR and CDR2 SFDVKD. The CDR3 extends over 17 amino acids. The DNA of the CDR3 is TGTGCCACCAGCCCGGGACAGGGAAGAACTGGGGCCAACGTCCTGACTTTC. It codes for CATSPGQGRTGANVLTF.

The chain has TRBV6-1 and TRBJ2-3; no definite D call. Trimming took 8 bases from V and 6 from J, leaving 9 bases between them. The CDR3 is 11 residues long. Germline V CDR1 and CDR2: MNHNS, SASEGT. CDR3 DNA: TGTGCCAGCTCAGCCTGGGATACGCAGTATTTT. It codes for CASSAWDTQYF.

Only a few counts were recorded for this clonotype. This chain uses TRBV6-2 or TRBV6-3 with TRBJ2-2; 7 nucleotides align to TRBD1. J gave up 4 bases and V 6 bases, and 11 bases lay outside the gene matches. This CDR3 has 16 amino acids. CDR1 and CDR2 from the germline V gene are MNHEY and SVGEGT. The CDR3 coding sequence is TGTGCCAGCAGCAGGGGACAGCCTAGGACCACCGGGGAGCTGTTTTTT. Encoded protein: CASSRGQPRTTGELFF.

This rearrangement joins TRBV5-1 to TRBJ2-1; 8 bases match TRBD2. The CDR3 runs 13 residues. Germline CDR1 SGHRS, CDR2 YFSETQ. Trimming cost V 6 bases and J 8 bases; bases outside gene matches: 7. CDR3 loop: CASMGLVAHEQFF. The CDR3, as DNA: TGCGCCAGCATGGGACTAGTGGCCCATGAGCAGTTCTTC.

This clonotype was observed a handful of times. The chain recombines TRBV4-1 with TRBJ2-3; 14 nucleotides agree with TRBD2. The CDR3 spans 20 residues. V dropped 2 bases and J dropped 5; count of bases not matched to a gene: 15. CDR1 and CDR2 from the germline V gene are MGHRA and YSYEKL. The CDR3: CASSQRLPPGLAGEEDTQYF. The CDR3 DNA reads TGCGCCAGCAGCCAACGACTCCCCCCGGGACTAGCGGGAGAGGAAGATACGCAGTATTTT.

Here the CDR3 reads CASSSPRGGREQYF. CDR3 sequence (DNA): TGTGCCAGCAGTTCACCCCGGGGAGGGCGCGAGCAGTACTTC. The gene calls are TRBV27 and TRBJ2-7, with TRBD2 identical over 7 bases. J lost 6 bases, V lost 4 bases, and 9 bases had no gene match. This CDR3 spans 14 amino acids. CDR1 MNHEY and CDR2 SMNVEV come from the germline V gene (reference sequence).

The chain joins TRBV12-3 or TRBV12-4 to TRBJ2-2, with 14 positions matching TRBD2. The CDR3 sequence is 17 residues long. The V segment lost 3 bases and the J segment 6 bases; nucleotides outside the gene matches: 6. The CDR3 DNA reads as TGTGCCAGCAGTTTTCCCCTGGGACTAGCGGGAGCCGGGGAGCTGTTTTTT. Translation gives CASSFPLGLAGAGELFF.

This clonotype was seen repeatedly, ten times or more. Here the CDR3 reads CASSQYISYEQYF. CDR3 in DNA: TGTGCCAGCAGCCAATATATCTCCTACGAGCAGTACTTC. This chain connects TRBV14 to TRBJ2-7; no clear D gene. V lost 2 bases to trimming and J lost 0 bases, with 5 bases between them. Germline V gene lookup returns CDR1 SGHDN and CDR2 FVKESK. The length of the CDR3 is 13 residues. Full variable domain (outside the CDR3, taken from reference TRBV14 and TRBJ2-7): EAGVTQFPSHSVIEKGQTVTLRCDPISGHDNLYWYRRVMGKEIKFLLHFVKESKQDESGMPNNRFLAERTGGTYSTLKVQPAELEDSGVYFCASSQYISYEQYFGPGTRLTVT.

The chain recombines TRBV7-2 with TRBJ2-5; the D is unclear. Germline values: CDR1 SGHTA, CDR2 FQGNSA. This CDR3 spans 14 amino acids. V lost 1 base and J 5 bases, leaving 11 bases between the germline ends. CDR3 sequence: CASSLVGLGETQYF. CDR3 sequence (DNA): TGTGCCAGCAGCTTAGTGGGCCTCGGGGAGACCCAGTACTTC.